This T cell receptor (beta chain) was recorded in a study of control samples from healthy donors and cancer patients. Germline V gene sequence: CDR1 SGHAT, CDR2 FQNNGV. The CDR3 spans 16 residues. V was trimmed by 1 base and J by 1 base, leaving 13 bases between them. Only in-frame clones appear in the TCRdb table, and some are missing; sequencing was by immunoSEQ multiplex PCR. The sample shows 120,000 or so clones, roughly 84% of them seen only once. The V gene is TRBV11-2, the J gene TRBJ1-1; unclear D gene. Sequences were obtained from blood. This TCR derives from a man in his forties in good health. The CDR3 DNA reads TGTGCCAGCAGCTTAGTTCAGAGACACTCGAACACTGAAGCTTTCTTT. This sequence encodes CASSLVQRHSNTEAFF.